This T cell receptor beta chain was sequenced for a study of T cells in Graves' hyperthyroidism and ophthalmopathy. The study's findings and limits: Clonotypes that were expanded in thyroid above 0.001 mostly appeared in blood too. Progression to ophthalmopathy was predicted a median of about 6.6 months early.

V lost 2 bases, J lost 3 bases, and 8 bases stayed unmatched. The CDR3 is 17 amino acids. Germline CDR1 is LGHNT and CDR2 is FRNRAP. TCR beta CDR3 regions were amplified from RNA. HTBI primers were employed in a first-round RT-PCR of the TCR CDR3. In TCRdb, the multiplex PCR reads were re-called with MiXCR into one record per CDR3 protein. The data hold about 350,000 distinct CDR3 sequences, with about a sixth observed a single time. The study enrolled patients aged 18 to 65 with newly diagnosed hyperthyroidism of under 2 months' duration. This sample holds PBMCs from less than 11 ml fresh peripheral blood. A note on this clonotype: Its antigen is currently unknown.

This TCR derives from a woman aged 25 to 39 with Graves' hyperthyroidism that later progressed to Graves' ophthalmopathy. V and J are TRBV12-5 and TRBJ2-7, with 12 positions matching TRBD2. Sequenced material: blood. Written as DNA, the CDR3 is TGTGCTAGTGGTTTGCCGCTAGCGGGGGGGGGGGGCTACGAGCAGTACTTC. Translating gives CASGLPLAGGGGYEQYF.